This T cell receptor beta chain stems from a study of beta chain features in type 1 diabetes. Study as a whole: There were approximately 100,000,000 sorted cells examined across all samples. Findings and limits, study-wide: The study found moderately but significantly shorter TCRB CDR3s in all four CD4+ subsets of Type 1 diabetes patients.

Trimming removed 8 bases from V and 7 bases from J, with 14 bases in between. Looked up from germline, CDR1 is MNHNY and CDR2 is SVGAGI (reference sequence). The CDR3 is made up of 13 amino acids. This clone was counted once. Its antigen is as yet unknown. Expressed TCRB transcripts got sequenced, as all isolated RNA was reverse transcribed. Clones were sequenced by immunoSEQ multiplex PCR, and TCRdb holds only the in-frame ones, with some missing. The sample yields 400,000 to 500,000 clones, around 13% seen once. The sequence derives from a man aged 30 to 45 in good health. The sample consisted of naive CD4+ T cells from blood. The J gene is TRBJ1-4, the V gene TRBV6-6, with D tentatively TRBD1 (6 bases). In nucleotides, the CDR3 is TGTGCCAGCCAAGGGGGTCAGGGTGAAAAACTGTTTTTT. This translates into CASQGGQGEKLFF.